The 13 T cell receptor beta chains below were found in one sample sequenced in a study of Tregs in tolerant kidney transplant recipients. The data were produced by immunoSEQ multiplex PCR, yet TCRdb's version contains in-frame clones alone and is incomplete. The table shows some 110,000 clones, with approximately 90% occurring only once. The sample consisted of CD4+ T cells from blood. Receptors originate from a human donor in good health.

The chain joins TRBV6-6 to TRBJ2-3, with 9 bases identical to TRBD1. Germline loops: CDR1 MNHNY, CDR2 SVGAGI (reference sequence). The CDR3 extends over 14 amino acids. The V and J ends lost 5 bases and 5 bases, in that order; junction bases with no gene match: 5. In DNA, the CDR3 is TGTGCCAGCAGTACCTGGGACAGGGAAGATACGCAGTATTTT. Translation gives CASSTWDREDTQYF.

CDR3 in DNA: TGTGCCCACTCCGCGACAGGGGACATGGGGGAGCAGTACTTC. This codes for CAHSATGDMGEQYF. The chain uses TRBV10-3 and TRBJ2-7, with 8 bases lining up with TRBD1. The CDR3 covers 14 residues. V was clipped by 11 bases and J by 7 bases; unmatched bases: 16. Germline lookup yields CDR1 ENHRY and CDR2 SYGVKD.

This clone was recorded only once. J is TRBJ2-1 and V is TRBV9; possible D gene TRBD2, 6 bases. The V and J ends lost 2 bases and 6 bases respectively, with 15 bases between them. The CDR3 spans 15 residues. CDR1 and CDR2 (germline): SGDLS, YYNGEE. As DNA, the CDR3 is TGTGCCAGCAGCGTCCGGGACTTGGGGTTCAATGAGCAGTTCTTC. Encoded protein: CASSVRDLGFNEQFF.

The chain is built from TRBV19 and TRBJ2-1; maybe TRBD2 (5 bases). The CDR3 contains 14 residues. Trimming removed 3 bases from V and 3 bases from J, with 9 bases in between. Germline-derived CDR1 and CDR2 are LNHDA and SQIVND (reference sequence). CDR3 nucleotides: TGTGCCAGTAGTATGACCGGGATCTACAATGAGCAGTTCTTC. As protein: CASSMTGIYNEQFF.

CDR3 in amino acids: CASSLERTSGRAGEQYF. In DNA, the CDR3 is TGCGCCAGCAGCTTGGAGCGGACTAGCGGGAGGGCCGGGGAGCAGTACTTC. The chain carries TRBV5-1 and TRBJ2-7; TRBD2 matches at 15 bases. The CDR3 contains 17 residues. Germline CDR1 SGHRS, CDR2 YFSETQ. After removal of 0 bases from V and 7 bases from J, the junction contained 8 bases not matched to a gene.

The chain is built from TRBV4-1 and TRBJ2-1; TRBD2 agrees at 8 bases. The CDR3 has 16 residues. V trimming: 3 bases; J trimming: 4 bases; junction bases outside the gene matches: 8. The germline V gene encodes CDR1 MGHRA and CDR2 YSYEKL. The DNA for the CDR3 is TGCGCCAGCAGCCAGATCGGGAGGGCGAAGTACAATGAGCAGTTCTTC. Translation: CASSQIGRAKYNEQFF.

The V gene is TRBV29-1, the J gene TRBJ2-7, with D perhaps TRBD1 (5 bases). Trimming left V 4 bases short and J 5 bases short, with 12 bases between. The CDR3 covers 12 residues. Looked up from germline, CDR1 is SQVTM and CDR2 is ANQGSEA. CDR3 in DNA: TGCAGCGTTGTGCTGGGGCTCGACGAGCAGTACTTC. Its translation is CSVVLGLDEQYF.

The chain joins TRBV4-2 to TRBJ2-7, with D possibly called TRBD1 or TRBD2 (5 bases each). From germline, CDR1 is LGHNA and CDR2 YNFKEQ. The CDR3 extends over 15 amino acids. Trimming pared 0 bases from V and 6 bases from J, leaving 15 bases between. CDR3 sequence reads: CASSQDDGGRVEQYF. The CDR3 bases are TGTGCCAGCAGCCAAGATGATGGGGGACGGGTCGAGCAGTACTTC.

This clone has a single count. The J gene is TRBJ2-7, the V gene TRBV11-3; D unclear. The CDR3 sequence is 13 residues long. Trimming took off 4 bases at V and 5 bases at J, with 12 bases between the two ends. Germline V gene data show CDR1 as SGHNT and CDR2 as YENEEA. The CDR3 here is CASSWGGQNEQYF. The CDR3 coding sequence is TGTGCCAGCAGCTGGGGTGGGCAGAACGAGCAGTACTTC.

The V gene is TRBV4-2, the J gene TRBJ1-5, with a tentative D call TRBD1 (6 bases). The CDR3 is made up of 15 amino acids. Germline loops: CDR1 LGHNA, CDR2 YNFKEQ. V dropped 1 base and J dropped 7 bases, with 14 bases sitting between them. The chain's CDR3 is CASSQGQGIFQPQHF. In DNA form, the CDR3 reads TGTGCCAGCAGCCAAGGGCAGGGGATTTTCCAGCCCCAGCATTTT.

V gene TRBV7-8 combines with J gene TRBJ1-1; a possible D gene is TRBD1 (6 bases). Trimming stripped 2 bases from V and 4 bases from J, with 11 bases between. There are 14 residues in the CDR3. The germline V gene encodes CDR1 SGHVS and CDR2 FQNEAQ. The CDR3 protein is CASSLQGRVTEAFF. CDR3 DNA sequence: TGTGCCAGCAGCTTACAGGGGCGGGTCACTGAAGCTTTCTTT.

The chain is built from TRBV5-1 and TRBJ1-1; no reliable D call. This CDR3 has 16 residues. V was shortened by 1 base and J by 1 base, with 14 bases between the two germline ends. Germline V gene data show CDR1 as SGHRS and CDR2 as YFSETQ. The CDR3 sequence: CASSLFGRITNTEAFF. The CDR3 bases are TGCGCCAGCAGCTTGTTCGGGCGCATAACGAACACTGAAGCTTTCTTT.

This clone occurred a few times. The rearrangement links TRBV7-3 to TRBJ1-1; D unclear. Germline loops: CDR1 SGHTA, CDR2 FQGTGA. V lost 8 bases and J 4 bases, leaving 11 bases between the germline ends. This CDR3 spans 12 amino acids. CDR3 sequence (DNA): TGTGCCAGCCTCTCCGCGGGCACTGAAGCTTTCTTT. It yields the protein CASLSAGTEAFF.